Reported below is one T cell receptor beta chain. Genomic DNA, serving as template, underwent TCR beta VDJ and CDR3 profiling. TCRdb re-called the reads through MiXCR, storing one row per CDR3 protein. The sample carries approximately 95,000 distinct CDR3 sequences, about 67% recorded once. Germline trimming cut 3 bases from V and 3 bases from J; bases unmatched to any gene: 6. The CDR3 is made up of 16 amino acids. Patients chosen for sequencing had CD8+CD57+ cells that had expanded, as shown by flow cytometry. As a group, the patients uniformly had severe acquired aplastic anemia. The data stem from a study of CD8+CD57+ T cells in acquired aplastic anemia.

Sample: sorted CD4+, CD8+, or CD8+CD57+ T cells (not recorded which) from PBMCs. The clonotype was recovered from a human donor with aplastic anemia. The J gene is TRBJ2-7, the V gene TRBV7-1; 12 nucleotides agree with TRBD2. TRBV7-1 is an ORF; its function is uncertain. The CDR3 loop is CASSSGLAGSDYEQYF. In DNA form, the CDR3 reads TGTGCCAGCAGCTCCGGACTAGCGGGAAGCGACTACGAGCAGTACTTC.